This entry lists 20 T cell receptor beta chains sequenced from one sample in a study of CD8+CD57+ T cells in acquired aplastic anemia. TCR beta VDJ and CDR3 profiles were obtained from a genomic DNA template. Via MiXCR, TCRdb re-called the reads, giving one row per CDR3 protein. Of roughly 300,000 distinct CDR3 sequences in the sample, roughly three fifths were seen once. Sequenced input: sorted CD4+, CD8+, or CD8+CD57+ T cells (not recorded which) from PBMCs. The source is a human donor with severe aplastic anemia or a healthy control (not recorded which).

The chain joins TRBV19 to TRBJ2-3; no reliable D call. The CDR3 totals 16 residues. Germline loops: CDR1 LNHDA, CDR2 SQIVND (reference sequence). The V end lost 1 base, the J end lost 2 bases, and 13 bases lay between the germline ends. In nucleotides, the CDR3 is TGTGCCAGTAGTATAGGTTCGTTCGGAATCACAGATACGCAGTATTTT. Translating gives CASSIGSFGITDTQYF.

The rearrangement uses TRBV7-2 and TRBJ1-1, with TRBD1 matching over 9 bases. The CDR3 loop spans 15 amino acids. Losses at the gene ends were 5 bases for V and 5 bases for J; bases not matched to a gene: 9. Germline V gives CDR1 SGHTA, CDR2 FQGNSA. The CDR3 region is CASSHRTGAWTEAFF. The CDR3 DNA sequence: TGTGCCAGCAGCCACCGGACAGGGGCTTGGACTGAAGCTTTCTTT.

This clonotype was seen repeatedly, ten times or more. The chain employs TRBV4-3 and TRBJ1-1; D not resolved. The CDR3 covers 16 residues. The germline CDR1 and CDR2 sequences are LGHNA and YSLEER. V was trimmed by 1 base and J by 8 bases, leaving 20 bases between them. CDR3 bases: TGCGCCAGCAGCCAAGCGACGATCCCCTCCGGTGAGGAAGCTTTCTTT. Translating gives CASSQATIPSGEEAFF.

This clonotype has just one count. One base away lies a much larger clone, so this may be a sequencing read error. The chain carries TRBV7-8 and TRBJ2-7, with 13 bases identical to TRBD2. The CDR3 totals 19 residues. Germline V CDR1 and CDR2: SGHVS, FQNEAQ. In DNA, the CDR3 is TGTGCCAGCAACTTAGCGCATAGGACTAGCGGGGGTACTCCCTGCGAGCAGTACTTC. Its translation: CASNLAHRTSGGTPCEQYF.

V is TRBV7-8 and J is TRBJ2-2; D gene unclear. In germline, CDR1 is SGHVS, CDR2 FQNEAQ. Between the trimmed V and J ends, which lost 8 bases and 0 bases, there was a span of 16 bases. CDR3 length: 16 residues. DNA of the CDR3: TGTGCCAGCTCAGCTTATCTGCCCACGAACACCGGGGAGCTGTTTTTT. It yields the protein CASSAYLPTNTGELFF.

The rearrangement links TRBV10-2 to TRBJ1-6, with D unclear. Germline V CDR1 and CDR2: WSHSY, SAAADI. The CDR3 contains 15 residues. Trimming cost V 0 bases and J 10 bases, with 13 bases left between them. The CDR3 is CASSESRRSGSPLHF. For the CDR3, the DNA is TGCGCCAGCAGTGAGTCGCGGCGGTCTGGGTCACCCCTCCACTTT.

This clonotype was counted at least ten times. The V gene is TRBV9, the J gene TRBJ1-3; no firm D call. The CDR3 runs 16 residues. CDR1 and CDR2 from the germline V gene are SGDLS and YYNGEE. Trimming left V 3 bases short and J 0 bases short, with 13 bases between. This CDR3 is CASSGPHLSSGNTIYF. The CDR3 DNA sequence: TGTGCCAGCAGCGGGCCACACCTGAGCTCTGGAAACACCATATATTTT.

CDR3 residues: CASSESPQNSPLHF. The DNA for the CDR3 is TGTGCCAGCAGCGAAAGCCCGCAGAATTCACCCCTCCACTTT. The chain joins TRBV7-8 to TRBJ1-6, with unresolved D. V was cut by 5 bases and J by 7 bases, with 12 bases left in between. In germline, CDR1 is SGHVS, CDR2 FQNEAQ. This CDR3 comprises 14 residues.

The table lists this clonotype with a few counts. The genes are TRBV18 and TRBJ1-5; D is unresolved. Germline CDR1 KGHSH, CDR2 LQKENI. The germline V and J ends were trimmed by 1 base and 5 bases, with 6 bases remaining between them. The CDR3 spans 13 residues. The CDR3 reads CASSPRRDQPQHF. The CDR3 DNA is TGTGCCAGCTCACCACGCCGGGATCAGCCCCAGCATTTT.

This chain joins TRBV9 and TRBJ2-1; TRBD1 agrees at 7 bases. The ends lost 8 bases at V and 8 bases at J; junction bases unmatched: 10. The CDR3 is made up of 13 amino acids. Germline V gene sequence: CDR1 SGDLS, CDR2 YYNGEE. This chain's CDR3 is CASSTQGYDEQFF. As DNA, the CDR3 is TGTGCCAGTAGCACACAGGGGTACGATGAGCAGTTCTTC.

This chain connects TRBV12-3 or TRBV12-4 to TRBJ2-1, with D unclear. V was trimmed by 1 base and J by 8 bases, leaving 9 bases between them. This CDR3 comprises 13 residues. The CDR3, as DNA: TGTGCCAGCAGTTTAGGAGTGAAGGATGAGCAGTTCTTC. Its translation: CASSLGVKDEQFF.

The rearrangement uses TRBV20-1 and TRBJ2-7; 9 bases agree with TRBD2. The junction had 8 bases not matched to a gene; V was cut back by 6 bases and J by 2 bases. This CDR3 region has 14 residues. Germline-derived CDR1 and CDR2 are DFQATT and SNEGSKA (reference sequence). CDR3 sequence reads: CSAASGMNTYEQYF. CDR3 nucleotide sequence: TGCAGTGCGGCTAGCGGGATGAACACCTACGAGCAGTACTTC.

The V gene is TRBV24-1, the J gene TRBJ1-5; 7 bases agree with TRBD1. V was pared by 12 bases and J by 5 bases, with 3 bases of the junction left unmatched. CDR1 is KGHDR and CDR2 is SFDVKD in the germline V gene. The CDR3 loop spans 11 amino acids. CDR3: CAPTGYQPQHF. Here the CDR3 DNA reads TGTGCCCCGACAGGGTATCAGCCCCAGCATTTT.

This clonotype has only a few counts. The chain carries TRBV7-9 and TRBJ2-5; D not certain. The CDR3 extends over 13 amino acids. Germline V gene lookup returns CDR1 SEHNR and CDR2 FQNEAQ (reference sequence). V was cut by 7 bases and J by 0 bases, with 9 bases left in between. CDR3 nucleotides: TGTGCCAGCACCGCAGTTAACCAAGAGACCCAGTACTTC. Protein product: CASTAVNQETQYF.

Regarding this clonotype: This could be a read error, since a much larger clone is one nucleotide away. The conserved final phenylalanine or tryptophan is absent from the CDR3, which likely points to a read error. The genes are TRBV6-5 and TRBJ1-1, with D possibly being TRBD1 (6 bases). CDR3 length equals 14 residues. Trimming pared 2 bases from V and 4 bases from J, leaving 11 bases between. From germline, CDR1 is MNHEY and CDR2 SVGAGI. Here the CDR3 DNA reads TGTGCCAGCAGTTACAAGGGGGAGGGCACTGAAGCTTTCTCT. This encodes CASSYKGEGTEAFS.

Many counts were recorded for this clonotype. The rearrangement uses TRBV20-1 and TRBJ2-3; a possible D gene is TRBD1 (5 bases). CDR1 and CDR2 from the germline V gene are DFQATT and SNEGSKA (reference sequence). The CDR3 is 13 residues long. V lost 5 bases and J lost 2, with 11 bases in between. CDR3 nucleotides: TGCAGTGCTGCGGACACCTCCACAGATACGCAGTATTTT. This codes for CSAADTSTDTQYF.

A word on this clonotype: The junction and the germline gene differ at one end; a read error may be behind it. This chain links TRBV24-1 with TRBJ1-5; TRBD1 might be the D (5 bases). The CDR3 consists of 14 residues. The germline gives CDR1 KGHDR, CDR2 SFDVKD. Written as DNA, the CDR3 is TGTACCACCAGTGGCGAGGGGTTCAATCAGCCCCAGCATTTT. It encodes CTTSGEGFNQPQHF.

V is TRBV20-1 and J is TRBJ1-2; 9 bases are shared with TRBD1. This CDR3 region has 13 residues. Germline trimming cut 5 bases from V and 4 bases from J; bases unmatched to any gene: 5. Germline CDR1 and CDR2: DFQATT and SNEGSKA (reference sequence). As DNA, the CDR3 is TGCAGTGCTTCACAGGGGGCGCGCTATGGCTACACCTTC. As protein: CSASQGARYGYTF.

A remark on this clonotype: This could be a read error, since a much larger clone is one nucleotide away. The CDR3 coding sequence is TGTGCCGGATGGGACAGTCGCGGTGACGCTTTCTTT. As protein: CAGWDSRGDAFF. V is TRBV28 and J is TRBJ1-1; TRBD1 aligns across 7 bases. V shed 11 bases, J shed 11 bases, and the junction held 14 bases outside the gene matches. CDR3 length equals 12 residues. Germline CDR1 and CDR2: MDHEN and SYDVKM.

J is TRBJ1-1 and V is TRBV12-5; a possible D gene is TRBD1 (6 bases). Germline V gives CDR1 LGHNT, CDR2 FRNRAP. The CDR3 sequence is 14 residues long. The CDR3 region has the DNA TGTGCCAGCAGCCTTACAGGGTTGAGCACTGAAGCTTTCTTT. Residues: CASSLTGLSTEAFF.